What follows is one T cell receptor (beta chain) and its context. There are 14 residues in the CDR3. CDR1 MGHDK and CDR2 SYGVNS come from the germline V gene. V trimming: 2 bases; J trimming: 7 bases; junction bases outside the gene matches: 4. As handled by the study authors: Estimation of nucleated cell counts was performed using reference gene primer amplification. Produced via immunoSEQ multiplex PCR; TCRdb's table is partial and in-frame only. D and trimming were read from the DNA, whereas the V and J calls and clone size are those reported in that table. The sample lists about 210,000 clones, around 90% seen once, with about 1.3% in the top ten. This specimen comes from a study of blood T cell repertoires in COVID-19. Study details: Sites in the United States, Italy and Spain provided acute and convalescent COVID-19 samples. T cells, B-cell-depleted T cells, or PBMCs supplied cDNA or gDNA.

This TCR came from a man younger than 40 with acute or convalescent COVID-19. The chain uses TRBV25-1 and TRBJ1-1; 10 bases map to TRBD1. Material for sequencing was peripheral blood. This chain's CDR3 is CASSENRDRGEAFF. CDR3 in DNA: TGTGCCAGCAGTGAAAACCGGGACAGGGGTGAAGCTTTCTTT.